The 23 T cell receptor beta chains in this list originate from one sample, sequenced in a study of T cell changes during pregnancy in multiple sclerosis. The table came from immunoSEQ multiplex PCR; TCRdb's copy has only in-frame clones and leaves some out. The table records around 65,000 clones, roughly nine tenths of them present only once. Here the sequenced sample was peripheral blood, taken in the first trimester of pregnancy. The receptor source for this set is a female donor in good health, enrolled as a control in a pregnancy study.

The CDR3 coding sequence is TGTGCCAGCTCACCCCAGATACAGGGAAGCAATCAGCCCCAGCATTTT. It specifies CASSPQIQGSNQPQHF. The chain is built from TRBV18 and TRBJ1-5; a weak D match, TRBD1 (6 bases). The V end was cut by 3 bases, the J end by 1 base, with 13 bases between. This CDR3 contains 16 residues. Germline values: CDR1 KGHSH, CDR2 LQKENI. The full variable domain, in which reference TRBV18 and TRBJ1-5 provide the parts outside the CDR3, is NAGVMQNPRHLVRRRGQEARLRCSPMKGHSHVYWYRQLPEEGLKFMVYLQKENIIDESGMPKERFSAEFPKEGPSILRIQQVVRGDSAAYFCASSPQIQGSNQPQHFGDGTRLSIL.

J is TRBJ2-2 and V is TRBV6-6, with 10 positions matching TRBD1. The CDR3 spans 16 residues. Germline V gene data show CDR1 as MNHNY and CDR2 as SVGAGI (reference sequence). J was trimmed by 7 bases and V by 4 bases; bases with no gene match: 9. CDR3 DNA sequence: TGTGCCAGCAGTTCCACGACAGGGGGCCTTGGCGGGGAGCTGTTTTTT. Translating it yields CASSSTTGGLGGELFF.

The chain joins TRBV28 to TRBJ1-4; 7 bases line up with TRBD1. Trimming at V came to 3 bases and at J to 0 bases, leaving 16 bases not matched to a gene. CDR3 length: 20 residues. The germline gives CDR1 MDHEN, CDR2 SYDVKM. CDR3 sequence reads: CASSLPPVRQGSATNEKLFF. The CDR3 DNA is TGTGCCAGCAGTTTGCCCCCCGTCCGACAGGGAAGCGCAACTAATGAAAAACTGTTTTTT.

This chain's CDR3 is CASSLSSGGPNEQFF. DNA for the CDR3: TGCGCCAGCAGCTTGTCTAGCGGGGGCCCCAATGAGCAGTTCTTC. The chain combines TRBV5-1 with TRBJ2-1; the match to TRBD2 covers 10 bases. Looked up from germline, CDR1 is SGHRS and CDR2 is YFSETQ. The CDR3 covers 15 residues. J lost 6 bases, V lost 1 base, and 4 bases had no gene match.

The V and J genes are TRBV29-1 and TRBJ2-3; TRBD2 matches at 12 bases. Germline V gene lookup returns CDR1 SQVTM and CDR2 ANQGSEA. The CDR3 consists of 13 residues. With 2 bases clipped from V and 8 bases from J, the junction kept 2 bases outside the gene matches. The CDR3, as DNA: TGCAGCGTTGAACTAGCGGGAGGGACTACGCAGTATTTT. It translates to CSVELAGGTTQYF.

CDR3 bases: TGTGCCAGCAGTTCCCCAGCGGGGACGAACACCGGGGAGCTGTTTTTT. Its protein is CASSSPAGTNTGELFF. The chain joins TRBV28 to TRBJ2-2; 7 bases are a match to TRBD2. Germline values: CDR1 MDHEN, CDR2 SYDVKM. The CDR3 has 16 residues. V was clipped by 4 bases and J by 0 bases; unmatched bases: 5. Based on the CDR3 plus reference TRBV28 and TRBJ2-2, the full variable domain is DVKVTQSSRYLVKRTGEKVFLECVQDMDHENMFWYRQDPGLGLRLIYFSYDVKMKEKGDIPEGYSVSREKKERFSLILESASTNQTSMYLCASSSPAGTNTGELFFGEGSRLTVL.

V is TRBV7-2 and J is TRBJ2-3; 12 bases map to TRBD2. The CDR3 is made up of 17 amino acids. Trimming took 3 bases from V and 2 from J; bases not matched to a gene: 6. The germline V gene has CDR1 SGHTA and CDR2 FQGNSA. The chain's CDR3 is CASSFPTSGSLTDTQYF. In nucleotides, the CDR3 is TGTGCCAGCAGCTTTCCGACTAGCGGGAGCCTCACAGATACGCAGTATTTT.

In DNA form, the CDR3 reads TGTGCCAGCAGCCCCCGGTTTGAGAGGCCCTACAATGAGCAGTTCTTC. Its protein product is CASSPRFERPYNEQFF. J is TRBJ2-1 and V is TRBV21-1; TRBD2 is the table's D call, not checked against the DNA. TRBV21-1 is a pseudogene segment. This CDR3 is 16 amino acids long.

The chain has TRBV6-5 and TRBJ1-2; possibly TRBD1 for D (5 bases). CDR1 is MNHEY and CDR2 is SVGAGI in the germline V gene. Between the trimmed V and J ends, which lost 2 bases and 7 bases, there was a span of 8 bases. The CDR3 is made up of 12 amino acids. The CDR3 here is CASSYRGFGYTF. CDR3 sequence (DNA): TGTGCCAGCAGTTACCGGGGGTTTGGCTACACCTTC.

This clone is a singleton in its sample. The rearrangement joins TRBV5-1 to TRBJ2-2, with 9 bases aligning to TRBD2. Germline trimming cut 2 bases from V and 7 bases from J; bases unmatched to any gene: 6. The CDR3 is 15 residues long. CDR1 and CDR2 (germline): SGHRS, YFSETQ. The CDR3 DNA reads as TGCGCCAGCAGCTTAAGGACTAGCGATCACGGGGAGCTGTTTTTT. Translated: CASSLRTSDHGELFF. Filled out from reference TRBV5-1 and TRBJ2-2, the complete variable domain reads KAGVTQTPRYLIKTRGQQVTLSCSPISGHRSVSWYQQTPGQGLQFLFEYFSETQRNKGNFPGRFSGRQFSNSRSEMNVSTLELGDSALYLCASSLRTSDHGELFFGEGSRLTVL.

The count of this clone is one. This CDR3 reads CASSFQTDTQYF. In DNA form, the CDR3 reads TGTGCCAGCAGCTTCCAAACAGATACGCAGTATTTT. J is TRBJ2-3 and V is TRBV5-4, with D unresolved. The V and J ends lost 2 bases and 3 bases respectively, with 4 bases between them. The CDR3 is 12 amino acids. Germline lookup yields CDR1 SGHNT and CDR2 YYREEE (reference sequence). Full variable domain (rest looked up from reference TRBV5-4 and TRBJ2-3): ETGVTQSPTHLIKTRGQQVTLRCSSQSGHNTVSWYQQALGQGPQFIFQYYREEENGRGNFPPRFSGLQFPNYSSELNVNALELDDSALYLCASSFQTDTQYFGPGTRLTVL.

The chain couples TRBV7-9 to TRBJ2-7; perhaps TRBD1 as D (6 bases). Trimming left V 5 bases short and J 3 bases short, with 8 bases between. Germline loops: CDR1 SEHNR, CDR2 FQNEAQ (reference sequence). This CDR3 is built from 12 residues. CDR3 loop: CASSPTGYEQYF. CDR3 bases: TGTGCCAGCAGCCCGACAGGCTACGAGCAGTACTTC.

V and J are TRBV11-3 and TRBJ2-2; D call uncertain. This CDR3 has 13 residues. Between the trimmed V and J ends, which lost 1 base and 4 bases, there was a span of 4 bases. The germline CDR1 and CDR2 sequences are SGHNT and YENEEA. CDR3 nucleotides: TGTGCCAGCAGCTTAGGCGGCACCGGGGAGCTGTTTTTT. It codes for CASSLGGTGELFF.

The rearrangement uses TRBV4-1 and TRBJ2-1; tentatively, D is TRBD2 (6 bases). V was trimmed by 1 base and J by 5 bases, leaving 9 bases between them. CDR1 is MGHRA, CDR2 YSYEKL, per germline. CDR3 length: 14 residues. CDR3 in amino acids: CASSQVGGNNEQFF. DNA for the CDR3: TGCGCCAGCAGCCAAGTTGGCGGGAACAATGAGCAGTTCTTC.

The rearrangement links TRBV6-5 to TRBJ2-7; possibly TRBD2 for D (5 bases). Germline loops: CDR1 MNHEY, CDR2 SVGAGI. V was trimmed by 0 bases and J by 2 bases, leaving 11 bases between them. The CDR3 loop spans 15 amino acids. Here the CDR3 reads CASSYSIRGTYEQYF. The CDR3 region has the DNA TGTGCCAGCAGTTACTCGATTCGGGGAACCTACGAGCAGTACTTC.

The J gene is TRBJ2-5, the V gene TRBV4-3; TRBD2 agrees at 7 bases. CDR3 length equals 15 residues. V dropped 2 bases and J dropped 0; count of bases not matched to a gene: 3. The germline V gene encodes CDR1 LGHNA and CDR2 YSLEER. Here the CDR3 reads CASSQTSANQETQYF. The CDR3 DNA follows: TGCGCCAGCAGCCAAACTAGCGCGAACCAAGAGACCCAGTACTTC.

To note about this clone: At one of its ends the junction is not consistent with the germline gene, which may arise from a read error. The chain carries TRBV12-5 and TRBJ2-7, with D tentatively TRBD2 (6 bases). CDR1 and CDR2 from the germline V gene are LGHNT and FRNRAP. The CDR3 is 15 amino acids. The CDR3 spells CASGLAPGAVNEQYF. The CDR3 region has the DNA TGTGCTAGTGGGTTGGCCCCGGGAGCCGTGAACGAGCAGTACTTC.

The rearrangement uses TRBV6-5 and TRBJ2-7; D is perhaps TRBD1 (6 bases). The CDR3 sequence is 14 residues long. Germline CDR1 reads MNHEY; CDR2 reads SVGAGI. Trimming stripped 4 bases from V and 3 bases from J, with 13 bases between. Here the CDR3 reads CASSFYREIYEQYF. The CDR3 region has the DNA TGTGCCAGCAGTTTTTACAGGGAAATCTACGAGCAGTACTTC.

The chain uses TRBV2 and TRBJ2-7; a weak D match, TRBD2 (6 bases). The germline V gene has CDR1 SNHLY and CDR2 FYNNEI. The CDR3 sequence is 15 residues long. With 2 bases removed from V and 8 bases from J, the gap between germline ends came to 19 bases. The CDR3 DNA reads as TGTGCCAGCAGTGAACCCGGTACGGGACTTCTCAAGCAGTACTTC. It specifies CASSEPGTGLLKQYF. Full variable domain (outside the CDR3, taken from reference TRBV2 and TRBJ2-7): EPEVTQTPSHQVTQMGQEVILRCVPISNHLYFYWYRQILGQKVEFLVSFYNNEISEKSEIFDDQFSVERPDGSNFTLKIRSTKLEDSAMYFCASSEPGTGLLKQYFGPGTRLTVT.

This clone was found once. The chain links TRBV5-1 to TRBJ1-2, with 10 bases matching TRBD1. Trimming took 3 bases from V and 3 from J; bases not matched to a gene: 14. The CDR3 has 18 amino acids. Per germline, CDR1 SGHRS and CDR2 YFSETQ. The CDR3 loop is CASSSRNYLGQGDYGYTF. The CDR3 bases are TGCGCCAGCAGCTCGCGGAACTACTTAGGACAGGGGGACTATGGCTACACCTTC.

This sequence joins TRBV13 and TRBJ1-3; 11 positions match TRBD1. The CDR3 loop spans 15 amino acids. Germline trimming cut 5 bases from V and 9 bases from J; bases unmatched to any gene: 9. The germline gives CDR1 PRHDT, CDR2 FYEKMQ (reference sequence). CDR3 sequence (DNA): TGTGCCAGCAGCCTCGGACAGGGGGCATCCCCCACCATATATTTT. Protein product: CASSLGQGASPTIYF.

The chain couples TRBV9 to TRBJ1-2; 8 bases align to TRBD1. V lost 4 bases, J lost 2 bases, and 7 bases stayed unmatched. The CDR3 consists of 15 residues. Germline CDR1 reads SGDLS; CDR2 reads YYNGEE. The CDR3 here is CASSLRTGLNYGYTF. CDR3 bases: TGTGCCAGCAGCCTAAGGACAGGGTTAAACTATGGCTACACCTTC.

The J gene is TRBJ2-6, the V gene TRBV19, with 9 positions matching TRBD1. This CDR3 contains 17 residues. With 5 bases clipped from V and 4 bases from J, the junction kept 9 bases outside the gene matches. CDR1 is LNHDA and CDR2 is SQIVND in the germline V gene (reference sequence). DNA of the CDR3: TGTGCCAGTAGTTACGGGACAGGGTCAGGAGGGGCCAACGTCCTGACTTTC. Translated, it gives CASSYGTGSGGANVLTF.